Below are 10 T cell receptor beta chains sequenced from a single sample in a study of T cell repertoires in cytomegalovirus infection. TCRdb reprocessed the reads with MiXCR, giving one entry per CDR3 protein. The data hold some 180,000 distinct CDR3 sequences, with nearly 9.5% observed a single time. The specimen sequenced was PBMCs. Receptor source: a human donor in good health (CMV status not recorded). Some clones in this sample may be carry-over from other donors' samples.

This clonotype was seen at least ten times. This chain links TRBV12-3 or TRBV12-4 with TRBJ2-2; 9 positions agree with TRBD2. V lost 6 bases and J lost 8; bases outside the gene matches: 10. There are 15 residues in the CDR3. This CDR3 is CASSLHSGGMGELFF. The CDR3 DNA is TGTGCCAGCAGCCTACATAGCGGGGGTATGGGGGAGCTGTTTTTT.

This clonotype has a count of ten or more. J is TRBJ1-5 and V is TRBV7-8; D gene unclear. Trimming took 4 bases from V and 1 from J, leaving 11 bases between them. CDR1 SGHVS and CDR2 FQNEAQ come from the germline V gene. The CDR3 consists of 15 residues. The CDR3 sequence: CASSSLRISNQPQHF. CDR3 coding DNA: TGTGCCAGCAGCTCACTACGGATAAGCAATCAGCCCCAGCATTTT.

This chain uses TRBV2 with TRBJ1-5; D call uncertain. Germline CDR1 and CDR2: SNHLY and FYNNEI. V was cut by 7 bases and J by 4 bases, with 8 bases left in between. CDR3 size: 12 residues. CDR3 DNA sequence: TGTGCCAGCACTACCACAAATCAGCCCCAGCATTTT. It yields the protein CASTTTNQPQHF. The complete variable domain, with remaining parts taken from reference TRBV2 and TRBJ1-5, reads EPEVTQTPSHQVTQMGQEVILRCVPISNHLYFYWYRQILGQKVEFLVSFYNNEISEKSEIFDDQFSVERPDGSNFTLKIRSTKLEDSAMYFCASTTTNQPQHFGDGTRLSIL.

This clonotype was seen repeatedly, ten times or more. The rearrangement links TRBV15 to TRBJ2-5; 9 nucleotides align to TRBD1. The V and J ends lost 5 bases and 4 bases, in that order; junction bases with no gene match: 2. Germline V gives CDR1 LNHNV, CDR2 YYDKDF (reference sequence). The length of the CDR3 is 13 residues. The CDR3 region has the DNA TGTGCCACCAGCCAGACAGGGGGAGAGACCCAGTACTTC. It specifies CATSQTGGETQYF.

This clonotype was found a few times. The J gene is TRBJ2-3, the V gene TRBV2; D gene ambiguous. Trimming stripped 5 bases from V and 0 bases from J, with 12 bases between. This CDR3 has 15 residues. The V gene's germline CDR1 is SNHLY and CDR2 FYNNEI. DNA of the CDR3: TGTGCCAGCAGTCAGGACGGCCCTAGCACAGATACGCAGTATTTT. It yields the protein CASSQDGPSTDTQYF. Full variable domain (missing parts from reference TRBV2 and TRBJ2-3): EPEVTQTPSHQVTQMGQEVILRCVPISNHLYFYWYRQILGQKVEFLVSFYNNEISEKSEIFDDQFSVERPDGSNFTLKIRSTKLEDSAMYFCASSQDGPSTDTQYFGPGTRLTVL.

Note on this clonotype: Because it lacks the conserved phenylalanine or tryptophan at the end, this CDR3 is likely a read error. The chain is built from TRBV20-1 and TRBJ2-3; 7 bases fit TRBD2. This CDR3 has 15 residues. The germline V gene has CDR1 DFQATT and CDR2 SNEGSKA (reference sequence). After removal of 7 bases from V and 5 bases from J, the junction contained 15 bases not matched to a gene. The CDR3, as DNA: TGCAGTGTTAGGAACCTAGCGGACGTGAGAGATACGCAGTATTCT. Translation: CSVRNLADVRDTQYS.

In its sample, this clonotype was seen many times. The chain joins TRBV29-1 to TRBJ2-1, with 11 nucleotides matching TRBD2. CDR3 length: 14 residues. Germline loops: CDR1 SQVTM, CDR2 ANQGSEA. V dropped 4 bases and J dropped 3; count of bases not matched to a gene: 2. Here the CDR3 DNA reads TGCAGCGTTGTGGGGACTAGCGGCTACAATGAGCAGTTCTTC. As protein: CSVVGTSGYNEQFF.

This clonotype was counted a few times. This sequence joins TRBV19 and TRBJ2-1; D gene ambiguous. The CDR3 runs 11 residues. Trimming removed 9 bases from V and 7 bases from J, with 10 bases in between. Germline loops: CDR1 LNHDA, CDR2 SQIVND (reference sequence). In DNA, the CDR3 is TGTGCCAGCAAGGGCAGGAATGAGCAGTTCTTC. Translation gives CASKGRNEQFF.

The rearrangement joins TRBV28 to TRBJ1-5; 7 nucleotides align to TRBD1. The CDR3 contains 15 residues. Per germline, CDR1 MDHEN and CDR2 SYDVKM. Trimming took 5 bases from V and 5 from J; bases not matched to a gene: 9. The CDR3 DNA reads TGTGCCAGCAGTACACAGGGGCTTTTGGATCAGCCCCAGCATTTT. As protein: CASSTQGLLDQPQHF.

This clonotype was detected a few times. The chain recombines TRBV7-3 with TRBJ2-1; D might be TRBD1 (5 bases). This CDR3 spans 14 amino acids. Trimming cost V 3 bases and J 6 bases, with 12 bases left between them. CDR1 SGHTA and CDR2 FQGTGA come from the germline V gene. The CDR3 reads CASSLQGAGNEQFF. CDR3 nucleotide sequence: TGTGCCAGCAGCTTGCAGGGTGCCGGCAATGAGCAGTTCTTC.